This T cell receptor beta chain was documented in a study of cytomegalovirus exposure and HLA in healthy donors. General study findings and limits: Cytomegalovirus status, reportedly, was diagnosed with high specificity and sensitivity by the classifier. It was approximately 160 TCR beta chains that were listed as cytomegalovirus-associated. As immune exposure information, only CMV serostatus was available.

As to this clone: What it recognizes is unknown.

The CDR3 runs to 16 residues. V shed 5 bases and J 2 bases; nucleotides not matched to a gene: 10. Germline loops: CDR1 GTSNPN, CDR2 SVGIG (reference sequence). The PCR contained 60 Vbeta and 13 Jbeta primers. Authors' processing steps: An analysis performed later counted 60 million to 90 million unique TCR beta chains (around 10 million of them shared). The protocol was immunoSEQ multiplex PCR, while the TCRdb copy is restricted to in-frame clones and leaves out a portion. That table gives V, J and clone size, and the DNA gave D and trimming. The sample has about 150,000 clones, roughly 84% seen once.

This sequence originates from a boy aged 2 to 10 in good health and CMV-seronegative. Material for sequencing was PBMCs. The chain recombines TRBV30 with TRBJ2-1; 9 nucleotides agree with TRBD2. Here the CDR3 reads CAWGQEAGGTYNEQFF. The DNA of the CDR3 is TGTGCCTGGGGCCAAGAAGCGGGGGGCACCTACAATGAGCAGTTCTTC. The whole variable domain, filled in from reference TRBV30 and TRBJ2-1, reads SQTIHQWPATLVQPVGSPLSLECTVEGTSNPNLYWYRQAAGRGLQLLFYSVGIGQISSEVPQNLSASRPQDRQFILSSKKLLLSDSGFYLCAWGQEAGGTYNEQFFGPGTRLTVL.